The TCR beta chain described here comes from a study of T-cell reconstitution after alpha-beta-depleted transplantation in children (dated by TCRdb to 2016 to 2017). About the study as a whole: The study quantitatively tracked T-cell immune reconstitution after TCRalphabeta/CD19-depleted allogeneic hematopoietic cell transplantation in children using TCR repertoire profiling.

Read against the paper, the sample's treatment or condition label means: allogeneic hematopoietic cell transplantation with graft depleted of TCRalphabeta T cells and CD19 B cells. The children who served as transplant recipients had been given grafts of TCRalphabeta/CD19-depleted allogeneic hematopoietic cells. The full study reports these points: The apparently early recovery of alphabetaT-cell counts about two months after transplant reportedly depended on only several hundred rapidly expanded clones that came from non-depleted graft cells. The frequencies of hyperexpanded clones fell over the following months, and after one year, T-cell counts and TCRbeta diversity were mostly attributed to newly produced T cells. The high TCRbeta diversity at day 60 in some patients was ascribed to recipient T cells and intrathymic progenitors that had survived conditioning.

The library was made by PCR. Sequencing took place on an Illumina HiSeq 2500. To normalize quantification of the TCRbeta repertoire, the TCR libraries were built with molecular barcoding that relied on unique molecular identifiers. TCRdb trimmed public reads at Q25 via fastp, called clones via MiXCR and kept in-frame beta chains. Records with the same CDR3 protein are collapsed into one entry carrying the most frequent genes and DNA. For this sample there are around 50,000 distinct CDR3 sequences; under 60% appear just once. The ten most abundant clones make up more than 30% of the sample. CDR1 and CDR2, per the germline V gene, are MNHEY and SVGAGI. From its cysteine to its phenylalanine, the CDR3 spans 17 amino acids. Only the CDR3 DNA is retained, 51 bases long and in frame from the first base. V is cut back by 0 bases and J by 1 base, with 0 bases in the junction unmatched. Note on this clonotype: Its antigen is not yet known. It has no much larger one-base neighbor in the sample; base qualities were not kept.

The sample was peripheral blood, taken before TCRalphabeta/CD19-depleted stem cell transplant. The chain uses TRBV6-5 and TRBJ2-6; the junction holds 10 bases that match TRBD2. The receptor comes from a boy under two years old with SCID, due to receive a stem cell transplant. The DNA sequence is TGTGCCAGCAGTTACTCGACTAGCGGGTCTGGGGCCAACGTCCTGACTTTC. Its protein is CASSYSTSGSGANVLTF.